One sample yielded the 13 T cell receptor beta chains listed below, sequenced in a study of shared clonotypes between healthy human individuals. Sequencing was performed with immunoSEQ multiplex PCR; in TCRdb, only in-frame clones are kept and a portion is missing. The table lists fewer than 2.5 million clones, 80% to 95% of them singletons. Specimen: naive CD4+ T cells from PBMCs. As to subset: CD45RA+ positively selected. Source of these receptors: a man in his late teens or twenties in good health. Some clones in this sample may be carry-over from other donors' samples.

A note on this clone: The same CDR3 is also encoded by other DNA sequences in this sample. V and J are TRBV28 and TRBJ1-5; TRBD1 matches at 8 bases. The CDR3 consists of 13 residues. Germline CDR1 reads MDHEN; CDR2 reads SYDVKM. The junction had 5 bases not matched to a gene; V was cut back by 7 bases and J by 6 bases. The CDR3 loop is CASTPDRVQPQHF. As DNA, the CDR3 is TGTGCCAGCACCCCGGACAGGGTTCAGCCCCAGCATTTT.

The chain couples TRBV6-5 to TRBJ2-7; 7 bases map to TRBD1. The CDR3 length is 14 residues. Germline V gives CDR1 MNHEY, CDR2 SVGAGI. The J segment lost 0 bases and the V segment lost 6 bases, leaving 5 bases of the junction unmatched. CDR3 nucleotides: TGTGCCAGCAGACTACAGGGGTCCTCCTACGAGCAGTACTTC. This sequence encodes CASRLQGSSYEQYF.

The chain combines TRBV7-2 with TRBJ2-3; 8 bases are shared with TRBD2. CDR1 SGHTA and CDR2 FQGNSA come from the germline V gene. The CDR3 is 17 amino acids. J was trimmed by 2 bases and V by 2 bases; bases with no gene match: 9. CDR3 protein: CASSLNVVAGLTDTQYF. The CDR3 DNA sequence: TGTGCCAGCAGCTTAAATGTGGTAGCGGGGCTCACAGATACGCAGTATTTT.

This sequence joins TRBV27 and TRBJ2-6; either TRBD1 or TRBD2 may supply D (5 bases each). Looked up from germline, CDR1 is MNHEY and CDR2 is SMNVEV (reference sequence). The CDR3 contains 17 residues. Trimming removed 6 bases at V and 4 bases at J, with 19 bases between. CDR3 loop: CASRRGPASSGANVLTF. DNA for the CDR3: TGTGCCAGCAGGAGGGGCCCCGCTAGCTCGGGGGCCAACGTCCTGACTTTC.

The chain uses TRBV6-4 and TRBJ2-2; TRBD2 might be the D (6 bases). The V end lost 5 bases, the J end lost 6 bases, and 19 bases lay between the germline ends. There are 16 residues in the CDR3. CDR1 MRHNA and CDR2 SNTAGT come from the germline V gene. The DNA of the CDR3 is TGTGCCAGCAGTCATACTAGCCGGGGCGGCTCCGGGGAGCTGTTTTTT. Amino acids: CASSHTSRGGSGELFF.

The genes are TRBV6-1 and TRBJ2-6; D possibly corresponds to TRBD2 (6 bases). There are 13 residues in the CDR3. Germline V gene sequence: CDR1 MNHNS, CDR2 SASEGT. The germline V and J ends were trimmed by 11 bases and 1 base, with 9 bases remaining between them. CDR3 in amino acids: CAAGLSGANVLTF. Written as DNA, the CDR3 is TGTGCCGCGGGGCTTTCTGGGGCCAACGTCCTGACTTTC.

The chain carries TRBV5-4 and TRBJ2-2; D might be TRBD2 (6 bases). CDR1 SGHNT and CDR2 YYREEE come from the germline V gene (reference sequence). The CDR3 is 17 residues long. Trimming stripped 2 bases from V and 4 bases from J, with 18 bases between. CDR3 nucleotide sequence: TGTGCCAGCAGCTTCGAGGGCAGGGTGCGGGGCACCGGGGAGCTGTTTTTT. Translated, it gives CASSFEGRVRGTGELFF.

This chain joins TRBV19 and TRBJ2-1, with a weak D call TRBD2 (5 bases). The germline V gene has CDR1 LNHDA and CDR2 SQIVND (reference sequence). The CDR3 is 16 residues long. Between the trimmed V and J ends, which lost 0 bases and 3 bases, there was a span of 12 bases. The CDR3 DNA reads TGTGCCAGTAGTATAGAGAGGGAGACTAACTACAATGAGCAGTTCTTC. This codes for CASSIERETNYNEQFF.

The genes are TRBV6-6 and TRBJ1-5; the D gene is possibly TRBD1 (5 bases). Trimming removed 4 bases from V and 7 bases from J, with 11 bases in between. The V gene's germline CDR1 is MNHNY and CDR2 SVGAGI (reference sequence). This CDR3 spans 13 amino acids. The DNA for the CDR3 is TGTGCCAGCAGTTCAGGGTGGGAACAGCCCCAGCATTTT. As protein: CASSSGWEQPQHF.

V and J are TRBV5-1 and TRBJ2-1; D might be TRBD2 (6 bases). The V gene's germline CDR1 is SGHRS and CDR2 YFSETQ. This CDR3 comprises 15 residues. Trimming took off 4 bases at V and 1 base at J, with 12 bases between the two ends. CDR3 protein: CASSGGLASYNEQFF. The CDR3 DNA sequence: TGCGCCAGCAGCGGTGGGCTAGCGTCCTACAATGAGCAGTTCTTC.

The CDR3 region is CASSIRDRAHYEQYF. CDR3 sequence (DNA): TGTGCCAGTAGTATAAGGGACAGGGCCCACTACGAGCAGTACTTC. The chain couples TRBV19 to TRBJ2-7; 9 positions match TRBD1. CDR1 and CDR2 from the germline V gene are LNHDA and SQIVND (reference sequence). V shed 2 bases, J shed 3 bases, and the junction held 5 bases outside the gene matches. The CDR3 sequence is 15 residues long.

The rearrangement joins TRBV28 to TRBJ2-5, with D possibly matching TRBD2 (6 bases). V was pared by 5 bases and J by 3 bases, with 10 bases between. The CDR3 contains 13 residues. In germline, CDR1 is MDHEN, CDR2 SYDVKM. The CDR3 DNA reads TGTGCCAGCAGTATCGGGGGTAAAGAGACCCAGTACTTC. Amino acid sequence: CASSIGGKETQYF.

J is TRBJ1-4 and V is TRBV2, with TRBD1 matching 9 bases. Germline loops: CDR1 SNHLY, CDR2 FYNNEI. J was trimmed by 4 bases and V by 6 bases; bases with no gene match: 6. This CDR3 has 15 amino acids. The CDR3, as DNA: TGTGCCAGCAGGACGGGGACAGGGTATAATGAAAAACTGTTTTTT. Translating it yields CASRTGTGYNEKLFF.